This TCR beta chain was retrieved from a study of Tregs in tolerant kidney transplant recipients. Notes on the study in general: Findings come from small patient numbers and require larger validation. The most relevant donor-specific Treg TCRbeta repertoire apparently came from expansion with activated donor B cells.

Unstimulated Tregs (CD4+CD25+CD127-) and CD4+CD25- non-Tregs were sorted from PBMCs. Sequenced by immunoSEQ multiplex PCR; TCRdb stores in-frame clones only, minus some. The sample gives approximately 260,000 clones, 80% to 85% of which show up once; about 0.58% is in the top ten. This clone was seen only a few times. Its specificity is not known. With 4 bases removed from V and 0 bases from J, the gap between germline ends came to 11 bases. The CDR3 spans 15 residues. CDR1 is SGHDT, CDR2 YYEEEE, per germline. This sequence originates from a human donor in good health. Material for sequencing was CD4+ T cells from blood. The chain combines TRBV5-6 with TRBJ1-5; TRBD1 is a possible D gene (5 bases). This chain's CDR3 is CASSTGLYSNQPQHF. As DNA, the CDR3 is TGTGCCAGCAGCACGGGACTTTATAGCAATCAGCCCCAGCATTTT.